This TCR beta chain was captured in a study of T cells after somatic rescue of genetic block. Measured with immunoSEQ multiplex PCR; TCRdb has only the in-frame clones, and not every one. Of 14,000 to 15,000 clones listed, over 60% are singletons. Trimming removed 2 bases from V and 5 bases from J, with 7 bases in between. Germline assignment: CDR1 SGHKS and CDR2 YYEKEE (reference sequence). CDR3 length equals 13 residues. By sample share, this clone is medium-sized (0.01 to 0.1%). The sequence derives from a man between 18 and 29 years old. The V gene is TRBV5-5, the J gene TRBJ2-2; D is ambiguous. Sequenced sample: peripheral blood mononuclear cells (PBMCs). CDR3 sequence (DNA): TGTGCCAGCAGCTTCTATATTACCGGGGAGCTGTTTTTT. It is translated as CASSFYITGELFF.